The 29 T cell receptor beta chains below all came from one sample that was sequenced in a study of blood T cell repertoires in COVID-19. TCRdb's table, derived via immunoSEQ multiplex PCR, lists solely in-frame clones and lacks some. This sample has under 300,000 clones, with nearly 90% found just once. Material: PBMCs or T cells enriched from blood (not recorded which). The receptors were gathered from a young woman who had recovered from COVID-19.

This clone was observed at least ten times. CDR3 protein: CAWGGANQPQHF. CDR3 sequence (DNA): TGTGCCTGGGGAGGGGCGAATCAGCCCCAGCATTTT. The chain carries TRBV30 and TRBJ1-5; the D gene is possibly TRBD1 (5 bases). This CDR3 is 12 amino acids long. Trimming pared 5 bases from V and 4 bases from J, leaving 9 bases between. Germline values: CDR1 GTSNPN, CDR2 SVGIG (reference sequence). Based on the CDR3 plus reference TRBV30 and TRBJ1-5, the full variable domain is SQTIHQWPATLVQPVGSPLSLECTVEGTSNPNLYWYRQAAGRGLQLLFYSVGIGQISSEVPQNLSASRPQDRQFILSSKKLLLSDSGFYLCAWGGANQPQHFGDGTRLSIL.

The chain links TRBV5-1 to TRBJ2-1, with D possibly being TRBD1 (5 bases). Trimming pared 9 bases from V and 1 base from J, leaving 14 bases between. In germline, CDR1 is SGHRS, CDR2 YFSETQ. CDR3 length equals 14 residues. The CDR3 spells CATKIQGSYNEQFF. Here the CDR3 DNA reads TGCGCCACCAAGATTCAGGGATCCTACAATGAGCAGTTCTTC.

The chain links TRBV27 to TRBJ2-1, with TRBD1 identical over 8 bases. The junction had 6 bases not matched to a gene; V was cut back by 5 bases and J by 0 bases. Germline V gene lookup returns CDR1 MNHEY and CDR2 SMNVEV (reference sequence). The CDR3 is made up of 16 amino acids. The CDR3 region has the DNA TGTGCCAGCAGTATTTGGACAGGGCGCTCCTACAATGAGCAGTTCTTC. Translation: CASSIWTGRSYNEQFF.

This clone has a single count. The chain has TRBV14 and TRBJ1-2; 7 positions match TRBD1. The V gene end was trimmed by 0 bases and the J gene end by 4 bases; junction bases not matched to a gene: 8. Germline CDR1 and CDR2: SGHDN and FVKESK. CDR3 length: 16 residues. CDR3 loop: CASSQDRGDSIYGYTF. CDR3 DNA sequence: TGTGCCAGCAGCCAAGATAGGGGGGACAGCATCTATGGCTACACCTTC.

J is TRBJ2-1 and V is TRBV28; the D gene is possibly TRBD2 (6 bases). The V end lost 2 bases, the J end lost 12 bases, and 20 bases lay between the germline ends. The CDR3 is 15 amino acids. Germline V gene lookup returns CDR1 MDHEN and CDR2 SYDVKM. Here the CDR3 DNA reads TGTGCCAGCAGTTTAAACGTCGGACTGGCGGGGAGGCAGTTCTTC. Protein: CASSLNVGLAGRQFF.

The CDR3 here is CASSYVEGAGTEAFF. DNA for the CDR3: TGTGCCAGCAGCTATGTTGAGGGGGCAGGTACTGAAGCTTTCTTT. The rearrangement links TRBV21-1 to TRBJ1-1; the table's D call TRBD1 went unverified against the DNA. TRBV21-1 is a known pseudogene. This CDR3 spans 15 amino acids.

This clone was seen only once. The chain links TRBV2 to TRBJ1-2, with a weak D call TRBD1 (6 bases). V was shortened by 10 bases and J by 4 bases, with 13 bases between the two germline ends. Per the germline V gene, CDR1 is SNHLY and CDR2 is FYNNEI. This CDR3 is 12 amino acids long. The CDR3 region is CATSDSAYGYTF. CDR3 DNA: TGTGCCACATCGGACAGCGCCTATGGCTACACCTTC.

V and J are TRBV7-9 and TRBJ2-5, with TRBD1 as a possible D gene (5 bases). Trimming took off 2 bases at V and 4 bases at J, with 8 bases between the two ends. There are 13 residues in the CDR3. Per germline, CDR1 SEHNR and CDR2 FQNEAQ (reference sequence). This CDR3 is CASSLTGGETQYF. The CDR3 coding sequence is TGTGCCAGCAGCTTAACAGGTGGAGAGACCCAGTACTTC. Variable domain in full (rest from reference TRBV7-9 and TRBJ2-5): DTGVSQNPRHKITKRGQNVTFRCDPISEHNRLYWYRQTLGQGPEFLTYFQNEAQLEKSRLLSDRFSAERPKGSFSTLEIQRTEQGDSAMYLCASSLTGGETQYFGPGTRLLVL.

This chain links TRBV4-1 with TRBJ2-7; 7 bases match TRBD2. Germline V lookup: CDR1 MGHRA, CDR2 YSYEKL. V lost 0 bases, J lost 1 base, and 9 bases stayed unmatched. CDR3 length: 17 residues. The CDR3 region has the DNA TGCGCCAGCAGCCAAGATAGGTCTAGCGGCCGTTCCTACGAGCAGTACTTC. Translating gives CASSQDRSSGRSYEQYF.

The chain has TRBV18 and TRBJ1-1, with D possibly TRBD1 on 5 matching bases. Deletions cut 8 bases from V and 3 bases from J, with 16 bases between. The length of the CDR3 is 14 residues. CDR1 and CDR2 (germline): KGHSH, LQKENI. This CDR3 is CASQGVVTDTEAFF. The CDR3 DNA reads as TGTGCCAGCCAAGGGGTGGTTACGGACACTGAAGCTTTCTTT.

The V and J genes are TRBV3-1 (or the pseudogene TRBV3-2) and TRBJ2-5; 11 nucleotides match TRBD2. The CDR3 is made up of 16 amino acids. V shed 4 bases and J 5 bases; nucleotides not matched to a gene: 9. The V gene's germline CDR1 is LGHDT and CDR2 YNNKEL (reference sequence). In DNA form, the CDR3 reads TGTGCCAGCAGCCTAAGACTAGCGGGGTCTGGTGAGACCCAGTACTTC. Amino acids: CASSLRLAGSGETQYF.

This clone was detected a few times. The V and J genes are TRBV27 and TRBJ1-1, with TRBD1 matching over 8 bases. There are 15 residues in the CDR3. From germline, CDR1 is MNHEY and CDR2 SMNVEV (reference sequence). Unmatched junction bases numbered 6, after V lost 2 bases and J lost 4 bases. The CDR3 DNA is TGTGCCAGCAGTTTAGGGACAGGCGGGCGCACTGAAGCTTTCTTT. Residues: CASSLGTGGRTEAFF.

Details on this clone: Distinct nucleotide sequences in the sample also encode this CDR3. The chain uses TRBV27 and TRBJ1-1, with D unresolved. The CDR3 loop spans 13 amino acids. Between the trimmed V and J ends, which lost 0 bases and 6 bases, there was a span of 8 bases. Germline V gives CDR1 MNHEY, CDR2 SMNVEV (reference sequence). The CDR3 spells CASSLSRQAEAFF. In DNA form, the CDR3 reads TGTGCCAGCAGTTTATCTAGACAAGCTGAAGCTTTCTTT.

This clone appeared once. The rearrangement links TRBV7-9 to TRBJ2-2; 10 positions agree with TRBD1. V shed 5 bases, J shed 9 bases, and the junction held 6 bases outside the gene matches. The CDR3 is 14 residues long. The germline V gene encodes CDR1 SEHNR and CDR2 FQNEAQ (reference sequence). The CDR3 region has the DNA TGTGCCAGCAGCCTGGACAGGGGGGATCGGGAGCTGTTTTTT. Translated: CASSLDRGDRELFF.

This sequence joins TRBV3-1 (or the pseudogene TRBV3-2) and TRBJ2-7; 9 bases map to TRBD2. Looked up from germline, CDR1 is LGHDT and CDR2 is YNNKEL (reference sequence). The V gene end was trimmed by 1 base and the J gene end by 6 bases; junction bases not matched to a gene: 7. The CDR3 has 15 amino acids. The CDR3 sequence is CASSQARLAGAEQYF. The CDR3 bases are TGTGCCAGCAGCCAAGCGAGGTTAGCGGGAGCCGAGCAGTACTTC.

The chain has TRBV19 and TRBJ1-2, with D tentatively TRBD1 (6 bases). This CDR3 region has 15 residues. Looked up from germline, CDR1 is LNHDA and CDR2 is SQIVND (reference sequence). V was trimmed by 10 bases and J by 8 bases, leaving 26 bases between them. The CDR3 coding sequence is TGTGCCACTGAAAGGCCCGGACAGCTAATGGGAGGCTACACCTTC. This sequence encodes CATERPGQLMGGYTF.

V and J are TRBV28 and TRBJ1-4; the D gene is possibly TRBD1 (6 bases). Trimming pared 9 bases from V and 4 bases from J, leaving 9 bases between. CDR1 is MDHEN and CDR2 is SYDVKM in the germline V gene. The CDR3 is made up of 12 amino acids. In DNA, the CDR3 is TGTGCCAGTCAGGGGTATAATGAAAAACTGTTTTTT. Protein sequence: CASQGYNEKLFF. Complete variable domain (other parts from reference TRBV28 and TRBJ1-4): DVKVTQSSRYLVKRTGEKVFLECVQDMDHENMFWYRQDPGLGLRLIYFSYDVKMKEKGDIPEGYSVSREKKERFSLILESASTNQTSMYLCASQGYNEKLFFGSGTQLSVL.

The V gene is TRBV3-1 (or the pseudogene TRBV3-2), the J gene TRBJ1-6, with D perhaps matching TRBD1 (5 bases). CDR1 LGHDT and CDR2 YNNKEL come from the germline V gene (reference sequence). The germline V and J ends were trimmed by 1 base and 0 bases, with 7 bases remaining between them. CDR3 length: 16 amino acids. The CDR3 nucleotides read TGTGCCAGCAGCCAAGGGGGGGTCTCCTATAATTCACCCCTCCACTTT. This codes for CASSQGGVSYNSPLHF.

The chain combines TRBV7-2 with TRBJ2-1, with D possibly TRBD2 on 5 matching bases. The germline gives CDR1 SGHTA, CDR2 FQGNSA. There are 12 residues in the CDR3. The ends were cut back, 7 bases at V and 10 bases at J, with 14 bases in the middle. The CDR3 DNA is TGTGCCAGCACCCGTTCCCGAGGGGAGCAGTTCTTC. Translating gives CASTRSRGEQFF.

The J gene is TRBJ2-7, the V gene TRBV7-3; D possibly corresponds to TRBD1 (6 bases). Trimming stripped 5 bases from V and 2 bases from J, with 16 bases between. CDR1 is SGHTA and CDR2 is FQGTGA in the germline V gene. This CDR3 contains 15 residues. The CDR3 loop is CASSPGAGQPYEQYF. CDR3 in DNA: TGTGCCAGCAGCCCAGGAGCCGGACAGCCCTACGAGCAGTACTTC.

The V and J genes are TRBV7-9 and TRBJ1-6, with 7 nucleotides matching TRBD1. This CDR3 is built from 14 residues. CDR1 is SEHNR and CDR2 is FQNEAQ in the germline V gene (reference sequence). Germline trimming cut 4 bases from V and 9 bases from J; bases unmatched to any gene: 6. The CDR3 sequence is CASSSYRGTSPLHF. The DNA of the CDR3 is TGTGCCAGCAGCTCTTACAGGGGTACTTCACCCCTCCACTTT.

The rearrangement uses TRBV9 and TRBJ2-7, with D possibly matching TRBD2 (6 bases). CDR3 length: 13 amino acids. CDR1 SGDLS and CDR2 YYNGEE come from the germline V gene. The ends were cut back, 3 bases at V and 3 bases at J, with 10 bases in the middle. The CDR3 spells CASSGGRGYEQYF. The CDR3 DNA is TGTGCCAGCAGCGGTGGGCGGGGCTACGAGCAGTACTTC.

The chain joins TRBV7-6 to TRBJ1-1; D possibly corresponds to TRBD1 (5 bases). The CDR3 sequence is 19 residues long. V lost 1 base to trimming and J lost 4 bases, with 25 bases between them. CDR1 SGHVS and CDR2 FNYEAQ come from the germline V gene. For the CDR3, the DNA is TGTGCCAGCAGCTTAGGTGGGGCGGCCGCTAGAGGTTTGAGCACTGAAGCTTTCTTT. Protein: CASSLGGAAARGLSTEAFF.

The chain has TRBV6-2 or TRBV6-3 and TRBJ2-7; TRBD2 matches 10 bases. V lost 4 bases to trimming and J lost 5 bases; unmatched junction nucleotides: 20. The CDR3 is made up of 19 amino acids. Per the germline V gene, CDR1 is MNHEY and CDR2 is SVGEGT. The CDR3 nucleotides read TGTGCCAGCAGTTCCATTAGCGGGGGGCCGAGAAAGATCCTCCACGAGCAGTACTTC. Its translation is CASSSISGGPRKILHEQYF.

The chain combines TRBV20-1 with TRBJ1-1, with 7 bases that match TRBD1. Germline lookup yields CDR1 DFQATT and CDR2 SNEGSKA (reference sequence). The ends lost 2 bases at V and 10 bases at J; junction bases unmatched: 4. The CDR3 sequence is 11 residues long. CDR3 coding DNA: TGCAGTGCTAGATTGACAGGGCGAGCTTTCTTT. This sequence encodes CSARLTGRAFF.

The chain uses TRBV7-7 and TRBJ2-3; D may be TRBD1 (5 bases). Germline CDR1 and CDR2: SSHAT and FNYEAQ (reference sequence). The CDR3 totals 15 residues. V lost 1 base, J lost 5 bases, and 13 bases lay in between. The CDR3, as DNA: TGTGCCAGCAGCTTAGGATGGCAGGGTATAGATACGCAGTATTTT. Amino acid sequence: CASSLGWQGIDTQYF.

The chain has TRBV5-4 and TRBJ2-3; 16 bases match TRBD2. The ends lost 4 bases at V and 7 bases at J; junction bases unmatched: 12. Per germline, CDR1 SGHNT and CDR2 YYREEE (reference sequence). The CDR3 has 18 residues. The CDR3 DNA sequence: TGTGCCAGCAGCCCGACCGGGACTAGCGGGGGGGCCGGTAATACGCAGTATTTT. Translation gives CASSPTGTSGGAGNTQYF.

The chain employs TRBV24-1 and TRBJ2-1; D is perhaps TRBD1 (5 bases). The CDR3 runs 14 residues. Looked up from germline, CDR1 is KGHDR and CDR2 is SFDVKD. Trimming removed 3 bases at V and 4 bases at J, with 9 bases between. The CDR3 DNA follows: TGTGCCACCAGTGATGAGGACACTTACAATGAGCAGTTCTTC. It yields the protein CATSDEDTYNEQFF.

This clone was detected only once. This sample also contains other DNA sequences that code for the same CDR3. The chain couples TRBV15 to TRBJ2-2; 10 positions match TRBD1. Losses at the gene ends were 5 bases for V and 7 bases for J; bases not matched to a gene: 10. CDR3 length: 16 amino acids. Germline V gives CDR1 LNHNV, CDR2 YYDKDF (reference sequence). CDR3 in DNA: TGTGCCACCAGCCTTCGACAGGGGGCCAGGCACGGGGAGCTGTTTTTT. Its translation is CATSLRQGARHGELFF.